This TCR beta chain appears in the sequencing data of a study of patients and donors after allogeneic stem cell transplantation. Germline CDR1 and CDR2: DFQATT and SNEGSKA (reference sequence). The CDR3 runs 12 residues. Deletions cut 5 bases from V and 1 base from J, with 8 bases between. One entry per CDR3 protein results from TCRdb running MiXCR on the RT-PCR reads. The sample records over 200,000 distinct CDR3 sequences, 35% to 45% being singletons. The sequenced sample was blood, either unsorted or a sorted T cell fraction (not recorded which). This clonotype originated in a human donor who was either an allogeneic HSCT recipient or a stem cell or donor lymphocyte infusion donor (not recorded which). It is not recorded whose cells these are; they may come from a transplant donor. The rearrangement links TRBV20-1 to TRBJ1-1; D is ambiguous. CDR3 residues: CSAPRENTEAFF. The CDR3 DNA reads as TGCAGTGCTCCGAGGGAGAACACTGAAGCTTTCTTT.